This passage covers 27 T cell receptor beta chains from one sample sequenced in a study of blood T cell repertoires in COVID-19. Generated by immunoSEQ multiplex PCR, the TCRdb table keeps only in-frame clones and is missing some. The profile covers about 310,000 clones, with just under 90% appearing a single time and almost 9.5% taken by the ten largest. Sequenced input: PBMCs or T cells enriched from blood (not recorded which). Receptors originate from a woman in her twenties or thirties who had recovered from COVID-19.

V usage is TRBV5-8 and J usage is TRBJ1-5, with 7 bases matching TRBD1. Germline V lookup: CDR1 SGHTS, CDR2 YDEGEE. The CDR3 runs to 14 residues. Trimming took 4 bases from V and 7 from J; bases not matched to a gene: 8. Here the CDR3 reads CASSLRGRGQPQHF. DNA of the CDR3: TGTGCCAGCAGCCTAAGGGGGCGAGGGCAGCCCCAGCATTTT.

With respect to this clone: One end of the junction varies from germline; a read error may be responsible. The V gene is TRBV19, the J gene TRBJ1-2, with a tentative D call TRBD1 (6 bases). CDR3 size: 15 residues. From germline, CDR1 is LNHDA and CDR2 SQIVND (reference sequence). The CDR3, as DNA: TGTGCCAGTAGTTTAGACAGGCACCCTAACTATGGCTACACCTTC. Amino acids: CASSLDRHPNYGYTF.

The chain combines TRBV18 with TRBJ1-1; 12 nucleotides align to TRBD1. The CDR3 loop spans 16 amino acids. With V trimmed by 1 base and J by 5 bases, 5 bases remained unmatched. The germline CDR1 and CDR2 sequences are KGHSH and LQKENI. CDR3 in amino acids: CASSPLGTGGLTEAFF. The CDR3 bases are TGTGCCAGCTCACCACTAGGGACAGGGGGCCTAACTGAAGCTTTCTTT.

The rearrangement links TRBV29-1 to TRBJ2-1; TRBD1 might be the D (6 bases). Germline values: CDR1 SQVTM, CDR2 ANQGSEA. Trimming shortened V by 3 bases and J by 5 bases, and 17 bases separated the two germline ends. The CDR3 covers 15 residues. In DNA form, the CDR3 reads TGCAGCGTTGAGGGTGGGGGCTCCGCTAACAATGAGCAGTTCTTC. Amino acids: CSVEGGGSANNEQFF.

V and J are TRBV19 and TRBJ2-3; 11 bases are a match to TRBD2. The junction had 5 bases not matched to a gene; V was cut back by 4 bases and J by 2 bases. Germline CDR1 LNHDA, CDR2 SQIVND (reference sequence). The CDR3 loop spans 16 amino acids. As DNA, the CDR3 is TGTGCCAGTAGTACGGGACTAGCGGAATACACAGATACGCAGTATTTT. It specifies CASSTGLAEYTDTQYF.

The chain has TRBV5-1 and TRBJ1-2, with 7 positions matching TRBD1. Germline V gives CDR1 SGHRS, CDR2 YFSETQ. This CDR3 is 12 amino acids long. V lost 2 bases to trimming and J lost 6 bases; unmatched junction nucleotides: 1. This chain's CDR3 is CASSFTGDGYTF. The CDR3 DNA reads TGCGCCAGCAGCTTCACAGGGGATGGCTACACCTTC.

The J gene is TRBJ2-6, the V gene TRBV28, with a possible D match to TRBD2 (5 bases). The CDR3 spans 17 residues. V was clipped by 6 bases and J by 0 bases, with 15 bases between them. CDR1 and CDR2 from the germline V gene are MDHEN and SYDVKM. The CDR3 DNA sequence: TGTGCCAGCAGCCTACGTGGAGGACGCTCTGGGGCCAACGTCCTGACTTTC. This sequence encodes CASSLRGGRSGANVLTF.

The V and J genes are TRBV5-1 and TRBJ2-5; D remains ambiguous. CDR3 length: 14 amino acids. In germline, CDR1 is SGHRS, CDR2 YFSETQ. The V gene lost 0 bases and the J gene lost 3 bases, with 9 bases spanning the gap. The CDR3 DNA sequence: TGCGCCAGCAGCTTGGGGTCAACGGAAGAGACCCAGTACTTC. The encoded protein is CASSLGSTEETQYF.

J is TRBJ1-4 and V is TRBV30; D uncertain. The V end was cut by 0 bases, the J end by 4 bases, with 6 bases between. Germline loops: CDR1 GTSNPN, CDR2 SVGIG (reference sequence). The CDR3 has 13 residues. The CDR3 region is CAWSVRSNEKLFF. DNA for the CDR3: TGTGCCTGGAGTGTACGGAGTAATGAAAAACTGTTTTTT.

This clone appeared once. The V gene is TRBV7-2, the J gene TRBJ1-6; D is unresolved. V lost 1 base to trimming and J lost 6 bases, with 7 bases between them. Germline CDR1 and CDR2: SGHTA and FQGNSA. The CDR3 sequence is 14 residues long. CDR3 in DNA: TGTGCCAGCAGCTTAGGGGTAGCTAATTCACCCCTCCACTTT. Its translation: CASSLGVANSPLHF. The variable domain in full, completed from reference TRBV7-2 and TRBJ1-6, reads GAGVSQSPSNKVTEKGKDVELRCDPISGHTALYWYRQSLGQGLEFLIYFQGNSAPDKSGLPSDRFSAERTGGSVSTLTIQRTQQEDSAVYLCASSLGVANSPLHFGNGTRLTVT.

The V call is TRBV20-1, the J call TRBJ2-1; 9 bases match TRBD2. The CDR3 extends over 15 amino acids. Germline lookup yields CDR1 DFQATT and CDR2 SNEGSKA (reference sequence). V shed 3 bases, J shed 4 bases, and the junction held 7 bases outside the gene matches. The CDR3 region is CSASGGLAGYNEQFF. The CDR3 DNA follows: TGCAGTGCTAGTGGAGGGCTAGCGGGGTACAATGAGCAGTTCTTC.

The chain is built from TRBV12-3 or TRBV12-4 and TRBJ2-7, with D possibly being TRBD2 (6 bases). This CDR3 region has 12 residues. V lost 6 bases, J lost 3 bases, and 9 bases lay in between. The CDR3 here is CASRLAHYEQYF. The DNA of the CDR3 is TGTGCCAGCAGACTAGCCCACTACGAGCAGTACTTC.

This clone was seen a handful of times. This rearrangement joins TRBV5-1 to TRBJ1-1; D remains ambiguous. The CDR3 covers 11 residues. Germline loops: CDR1 SGHRS, CDR2 YFSETQ. V was shortened by 3 bases and J by 7 bases, with 7 bases between the two germline ends. The CDR3: CASSSHGEAFF. CDR3 sequence (DNA): TGCGCCAGCAGCTCTCACGGTGAAGCTTTCTTT.

The chain joins TRBV27 to TRBJ2-7; D is undetermined. The CDR3 extends over 13 amino acids. V was shortened by 0 bases and J by 3 bases, with 6 bases between the two germline ends. Germline CDR1 MNHEY, CDR2 SMNVEV (reference sequence). CDR3 DNA sequence: TGTGCCAGCAGTTTATCGAACAGCTACGAGCAGTACTTC. This sequence encodes CASSLSNSYEQYF.

The rearrangement joins TRBV5-4 to TRBJ2-7; TRBD2 matches 7 bases. Trimming at V came to 2 bases and at J to 3 bases, leaving 5 bases not matched to a gene. CDR3 length equals 14 residues. Germline values: CDR1 SGHNT, CDR2 YYREEE (reference sequence). The CDR3 DNA sequence: TGTGCCAGCAGCTTTTCTAGCGGCAGCTACGAGCAGTACTTC. Its translation is CASSFSSGSYEQYF.

This clone has only a few counts. The chain recombines TRBV10-3 with TRBJ1-1; no clear D gene. The CDR3 has 11 amino acids. V dropped 5 bases and J dropped 5 bases, with 6 bases sitting between them. Germline V gene lookup returns CDR1 ENHRY and CDR2 SYGVKD. CDR3 nucleotide sequence: TGTGCCATCAGTCCCGGGACTGAAGCTTTCTTT. This codes for CAISPGTEAFF.

J is TRBJ2-7 and V is TRBV6-7; D is perhaps TRBD2 (5 bases). TRBV6-7 is filed as an ORF, its function uncertain. V was clipped by 4 bases and J by 7 bases, with 20 bases between them. The CDR3 has 15 amino acids. CDR3 region: CASSFGVDRFLEQYF. CDR3 coding DNA: TGTGCCAGCAGTTTCGGGGTAGATCGGTTTTTGGAGCAGTACTTC.

CDR3 nucleotides: TGTGCCAGCAGCTTTGGCGGCTCTTTGGAGACCCAGTACTTC. Translation: CASSFGGSLETQYF. This sequence joins TRBV7-2 and TRBJ2-5; D is uncertain. The CDR3 sequence is 14 residues long. Looked up from germline, CDR1 is SGHTA and CDR2 is FQGNSA. V lost 3 bases and J 5 bases, leaving 13 bases between the germline ends.

V and J are TRBV19 and TRBJ2-5; unclear D gene. V gave up 6 bases and J gave up 0 bases, with 11 bases separating them. Germline V CDR1 and CDR2: LNHDA, SQIVND (reference sequence). This CDR3 is built from 14 residues. The CDR3 reads CASRKAGYQETQYF. The CDR3 DNA reads TGTGCCAGTAGGAAAGCCGGGTACCAAGAGACCCAGTACTTC.

The genes are TRBV27 and TRBJ1-2; no clear D gene. Germline CDR1 and CDR2: MNHEY and SMNVEV (reference sequence). This CDR3 has 15 amino acids. V lost 3 bases and J lost 5, with 16 bases in between. The CDR3 sequence is CASSFGASTNYGYTF. CDR3 sequence (DNA): TGTGCCAGCAGTTTTGGAGCCTCCACAAATTATGGCTACACCTTC.

The genes are TRBV10-3 and TRBJ1-6, with 7 bases lining up with TRBD1. The CDR3 consists of 15 residues. Germline CDR1 ENHRY, CDR2 SYGVKD. V trimming: 10 bases; J trimming: 6 bases; junction bases outside the gene matches: 12. The CDR3 DNA is TGTGCCACGGCGGGACAACAGGGGAGTAATTCACCCCTCCACTTT. Translated: CATAGQQGSNSPLHF.

The chain carries TRBV9 and TRBJ2-5, with 9 bases lining up with TRBD1. From germline, CDR1 is SGDLS and CDR2 YYNGEE. The V segment lost 4 bases and the J segment 2 bases; nucleotides outside the gene matches: 6. This CDR3 spans 15 amino acids. The CDR3 here is CASSPRQGEQETQYF. The CDR3 region has the DNA TGTGCCAGCAGCCCAAGACAGGGGGAACAAGAGACCCAGTACTTC. Looking up the rest from reference TRBV9 and TRBJ2-5 gives the full variable domain: DSGVTQTPKHLITATGQRVTLRCSPRSGDLSVYWYQQSLDQGLQFLIQYYNGEERAKGNILERFSAQQFPDLHSELNLSSLELGDSALYFCASSPRQGEQETQYFGPGTRLLVL.

This clone has a single count. The rearrangement joins TRBV3-1 (or the pseudogene TRBV3-2) to TRBJ1-1; D is unresolved. CDR3 length: 14 amino acids. Germline V CDR1 and CDR2: LGHDT, YNNKEL (reference sequence). V lost 4 bases and J lost 0, with 9 bases in between. CDR3 sequence reads: CASSPLRMNTEAFF. The DNA for the CDR3 is TGTGCCAGCAGCCCGCTCAGGATGAACACTGAAGCTTTCTTT.

The rearrangement links TRBV19 to TRBJ2-3; D is ambiguous. The length of the CDR3 is 13 residues. V lost 1 base to trimming and J lost 5 bases, with 7 bases between them. The germline V gene has CDR1 LNHDA and CDR2 SQIVND (reference sequence). CDR3 region: CASSIGPGDTQYF. CDR3 DNA sequence: TGTGCCAGTAGTATAGGGCCGGGAGATACGCAGTATTTT.

J is TRBJ2-7 and V is TRBV12-3 or TRBV12-4, with TRBD1 matching over 10 bases. V dropped 6 bases and J dropped 6; count of bases not matched to a gene: 5. The CDR3 sequence is 13 residues long. The CDR3 loop is CASSGQGVGEQYF. CDR3 nucleotides: TGTGCCAGCAGCGGACAGGGGGTCGGCGAGCAGTACTTC.

The gene calls are TRBV4-1 and TRBJ2-5; 14 nucleotides line up with TRBD2. CDR1 and CDR2 (germline): MGHRA, YSYEKL. The junction had 5 bases not matched to a gene; V was cut back by 4 bases and J by 4 bases. The CDR3 extends over 16 amino acids. The CDR3 DNA sequence: TGCGCCAGCAGCCGCGGGACTAGCGGGAGAGGAGAGACCCAGTACTTC. This gives the protein CASSRGTSGRGETQYF.

Remarks on this clone: The sample holds other DNA sequences that translate to the same CDR3. The chain couples TRBV29-1 to TRBJ1-1; 7 bases line up with TRBD1. V shed 6 bases, J shed 1 base, and the junction held 5 bases outside the gene matches. The CDR3 consists of 13 residues. The germline V gene encodes CDR1 SQVTM and CDR2 ANQGSEA. CDR3 loop: CSVEGQTNTEAFF. The CDR3 DNA reads as TGCAGCGTGGAGGGACAGACGAACACTGAAGCTTTCTTT.